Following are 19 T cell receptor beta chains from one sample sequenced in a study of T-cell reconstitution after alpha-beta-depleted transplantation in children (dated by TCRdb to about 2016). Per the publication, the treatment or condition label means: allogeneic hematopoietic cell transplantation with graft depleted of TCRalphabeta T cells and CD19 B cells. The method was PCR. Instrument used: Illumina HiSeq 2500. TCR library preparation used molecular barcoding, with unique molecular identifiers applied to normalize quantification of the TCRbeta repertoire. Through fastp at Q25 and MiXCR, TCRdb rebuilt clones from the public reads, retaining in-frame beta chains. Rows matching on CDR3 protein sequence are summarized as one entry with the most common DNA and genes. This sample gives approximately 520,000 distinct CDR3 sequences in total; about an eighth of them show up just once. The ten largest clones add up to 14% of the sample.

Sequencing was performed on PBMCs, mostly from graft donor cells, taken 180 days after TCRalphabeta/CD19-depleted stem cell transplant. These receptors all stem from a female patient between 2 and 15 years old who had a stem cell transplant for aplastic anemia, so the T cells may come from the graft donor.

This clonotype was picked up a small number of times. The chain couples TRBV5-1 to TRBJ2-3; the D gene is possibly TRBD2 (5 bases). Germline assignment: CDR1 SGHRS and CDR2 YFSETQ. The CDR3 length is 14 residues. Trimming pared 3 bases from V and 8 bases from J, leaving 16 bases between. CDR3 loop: CASSWHLGEGTQYF. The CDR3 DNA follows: TGCGCCAGCAGCTGGCACCTCGGAGAGGGTACGCAGTATTTT.

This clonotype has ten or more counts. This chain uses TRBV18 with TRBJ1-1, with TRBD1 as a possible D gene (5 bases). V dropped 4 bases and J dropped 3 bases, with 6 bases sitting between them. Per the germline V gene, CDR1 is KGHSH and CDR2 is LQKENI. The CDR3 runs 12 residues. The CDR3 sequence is CASSQGDTEAFF. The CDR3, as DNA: TGTGCCAGCTCACAAGGGGACACTGAAGCTTTCTTT.

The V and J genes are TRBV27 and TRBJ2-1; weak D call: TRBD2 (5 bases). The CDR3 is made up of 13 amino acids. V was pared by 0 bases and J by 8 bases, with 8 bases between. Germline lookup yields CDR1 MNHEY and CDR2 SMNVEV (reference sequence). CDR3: CASSLSSGHEQFF. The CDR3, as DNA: TGTGCCAGCAGTTTATCCAGCGGACATGAGCAGTTCTTC.

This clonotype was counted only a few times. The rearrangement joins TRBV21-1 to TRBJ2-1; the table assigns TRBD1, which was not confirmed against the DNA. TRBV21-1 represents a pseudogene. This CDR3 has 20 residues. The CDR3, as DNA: TGTGCCAGCAGCGCGAAAACCCGACGACAGGAGGCCGGAAGGAGAAATGAGCAGTTCTTC. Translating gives CASSAKTRRQEAGRRNEQFF.

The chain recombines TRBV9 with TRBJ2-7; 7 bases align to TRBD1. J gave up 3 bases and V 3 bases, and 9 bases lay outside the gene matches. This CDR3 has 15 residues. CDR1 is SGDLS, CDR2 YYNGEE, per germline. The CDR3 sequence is CASSASGTDLYEQYF. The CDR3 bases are TGTGCCAGCAGCGCATCCGGGACAGACCTCTACGAGCAGTACTTC. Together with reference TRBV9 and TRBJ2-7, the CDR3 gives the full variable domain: DSGVTQTPKHLITATGQRVTLRCSPRSGDLSVYWYQQSLDQGLQFLIQYYNGEERAKGNILERFSAQQFPDLHSELNLSSLELGDSALYFCASSASGTDLYEQYFGPGTRLTVT.

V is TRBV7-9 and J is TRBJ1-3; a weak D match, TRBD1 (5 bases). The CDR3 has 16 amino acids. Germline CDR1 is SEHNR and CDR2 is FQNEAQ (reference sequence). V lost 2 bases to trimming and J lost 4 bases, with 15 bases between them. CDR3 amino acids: CASSLRRTPGGNTIYF. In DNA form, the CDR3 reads TGTGCCAGCAGCTTAAGGCGGACACCCGGGGGAAACACCATATATTTT.

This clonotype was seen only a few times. The CDR3 DNA reads TGCGCCAGCAGCCTCCGGGCCGACAGACAGAACACTGAAGCTTTCTTT. It encodes CASSLRADRQNTEAFF. The chain combines TRBV5-1 with TRBJ1-1, with D perhaps matching TRBD1 (5 bases). CDR1 is SGHRS and CDR2 is YFSETQ in the germline V gene. Trimming removed 4 bases at V and 1 base at J, with 17 bases between. The CDR3 is 16 residues long.

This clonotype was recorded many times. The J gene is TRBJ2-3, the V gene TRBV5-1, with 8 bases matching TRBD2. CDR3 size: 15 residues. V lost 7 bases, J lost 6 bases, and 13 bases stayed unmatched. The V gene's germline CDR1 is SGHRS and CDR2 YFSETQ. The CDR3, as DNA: TGCGCCAGCCGCCTCTCGGGGGGGCGGGAGGATACGCAGTATTTT. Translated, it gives CASRLSGGREDTQYF.

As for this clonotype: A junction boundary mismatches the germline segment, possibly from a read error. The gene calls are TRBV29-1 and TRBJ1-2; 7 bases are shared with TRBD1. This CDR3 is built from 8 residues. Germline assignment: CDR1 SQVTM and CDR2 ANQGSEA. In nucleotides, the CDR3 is TGCAGCGTACCGACAGGGAGCTTC. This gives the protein CSVPTGSF.

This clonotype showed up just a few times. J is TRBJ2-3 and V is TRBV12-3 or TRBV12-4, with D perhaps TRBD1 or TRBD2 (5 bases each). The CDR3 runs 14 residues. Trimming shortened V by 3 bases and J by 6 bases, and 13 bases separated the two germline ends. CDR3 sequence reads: CASSFGLKGDTQYF. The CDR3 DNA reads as TGTGCCAGCAGTTTCGGACTGAAGGGGGATACGCAGTATTTT.

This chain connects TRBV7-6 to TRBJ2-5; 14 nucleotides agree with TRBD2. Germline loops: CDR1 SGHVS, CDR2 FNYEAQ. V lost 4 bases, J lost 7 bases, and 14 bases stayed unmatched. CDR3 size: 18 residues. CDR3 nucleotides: TGTGCCAGCAGCTCGAGGGCTGGGACTAGCGGGAGCCGGGGGACCCAGTACTTC. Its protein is CASSSRAGTSGSRGTQYF.

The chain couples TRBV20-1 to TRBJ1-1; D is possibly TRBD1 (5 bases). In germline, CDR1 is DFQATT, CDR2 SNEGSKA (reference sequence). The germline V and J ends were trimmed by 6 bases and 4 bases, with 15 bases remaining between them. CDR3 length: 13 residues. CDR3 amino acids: CSASPGGSTEAFF. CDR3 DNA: TGCAGTGCAAGCCCTGGGGGGAGCACTGAAGCTTTCTTT.

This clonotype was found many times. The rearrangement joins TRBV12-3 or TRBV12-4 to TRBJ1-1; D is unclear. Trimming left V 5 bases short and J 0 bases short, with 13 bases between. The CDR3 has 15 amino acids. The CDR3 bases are TGTGCCAGCAGTACGGGAGGGTCGTTGAACACTGAAGCTTTCTTT. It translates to CASSTGGSLNTEAFF.

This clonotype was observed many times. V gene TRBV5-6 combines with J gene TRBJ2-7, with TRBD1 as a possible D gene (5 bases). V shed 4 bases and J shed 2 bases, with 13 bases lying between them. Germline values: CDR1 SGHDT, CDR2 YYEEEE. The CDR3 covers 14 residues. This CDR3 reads CASSARAGTYEQYF. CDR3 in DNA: TGTGCCAGCAGCGCACGTGCAGGGACCTACGAGCAGTACTTC.

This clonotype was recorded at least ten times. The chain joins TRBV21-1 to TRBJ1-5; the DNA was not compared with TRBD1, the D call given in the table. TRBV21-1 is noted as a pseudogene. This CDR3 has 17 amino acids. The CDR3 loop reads CASSKERDRGPNQPQHF. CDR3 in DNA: TGTGCCAGCAGCAAAGAGAGGGACAGGGGCCCCAATCAGCCCCAGCATTTT.

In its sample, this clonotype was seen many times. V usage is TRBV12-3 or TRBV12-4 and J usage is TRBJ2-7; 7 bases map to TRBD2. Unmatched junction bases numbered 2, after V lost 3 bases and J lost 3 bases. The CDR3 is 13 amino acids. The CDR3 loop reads CASSFSSGYEQYF. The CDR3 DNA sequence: TGTGCCAGCAGTTTTTCTAGCGGCTACGAGCAGTACTTC.

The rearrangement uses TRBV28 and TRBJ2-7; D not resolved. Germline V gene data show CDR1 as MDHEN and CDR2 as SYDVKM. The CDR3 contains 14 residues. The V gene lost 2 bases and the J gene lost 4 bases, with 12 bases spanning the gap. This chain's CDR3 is CASSLTTTGYEQYF. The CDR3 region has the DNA TGTGCCAGCAGTTTAACCACAACCGGTTACGAGCAGTACTTC.

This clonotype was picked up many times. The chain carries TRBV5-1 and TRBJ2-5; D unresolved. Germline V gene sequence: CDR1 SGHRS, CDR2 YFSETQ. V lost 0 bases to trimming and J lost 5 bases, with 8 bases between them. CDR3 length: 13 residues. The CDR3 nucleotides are TGCGCCAGCAGCTTGGTAATCGGGGAGACCCAGTACTTC. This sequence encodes CASSLVIGETQYF.

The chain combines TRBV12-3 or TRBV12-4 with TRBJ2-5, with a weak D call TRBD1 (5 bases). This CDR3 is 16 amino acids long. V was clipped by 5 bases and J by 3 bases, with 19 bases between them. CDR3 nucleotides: TGTGCCAGCAGTCCCCCAAACCAGGGTGGAAAAGAGACCCAGTACTTC. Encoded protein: CASSPPNQGGKETQYF.